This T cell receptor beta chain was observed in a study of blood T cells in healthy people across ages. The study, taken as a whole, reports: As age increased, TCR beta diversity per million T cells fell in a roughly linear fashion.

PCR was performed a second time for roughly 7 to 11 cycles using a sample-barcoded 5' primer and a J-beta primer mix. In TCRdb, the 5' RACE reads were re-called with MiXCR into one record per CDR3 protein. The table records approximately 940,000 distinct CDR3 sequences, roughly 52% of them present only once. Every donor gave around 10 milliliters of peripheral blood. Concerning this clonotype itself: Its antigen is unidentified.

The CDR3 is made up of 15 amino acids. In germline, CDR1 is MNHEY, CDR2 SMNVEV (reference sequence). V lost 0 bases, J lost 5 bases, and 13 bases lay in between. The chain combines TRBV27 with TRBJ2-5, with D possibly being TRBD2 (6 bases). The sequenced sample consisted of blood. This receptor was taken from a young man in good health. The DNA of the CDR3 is TGTGCCAGCAGTTTATCTAGCGGTACCGGGGAGACCCAGTACTTC. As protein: CASSLSSGTGETQYF.